The clone carrying this T cell receptor (beta chain) was counted ten times or more. Antigen: not known. The length of the CDR3 is 17 residues. In germline, CDR1 is SEHNR, CDR2 FQNEAQ (reference sequence). V was clipped by 6 bases and J by 4 bases, with 23 bases between them. This sample is part of a study of T cells after yellow fever vaccination. Study-wide results and caveats: FACS-sorted repertoires might harbor abundant contaminating clonotypes from the bulk population. Most primary-vaccination clones reappeared after the booster (about 97% CD4, approximately 88% CD8).

TCRdb reprocessed the 5' RACE reads with MiXCR, giving one entry per CDR3 protein. This sample has 200,000 to 300,000 distinct CDR3 sequences, with 3.6% found just once. This receptor was identified in a young man who received the YFV17D yellow fever vaccine. The sequencing here drew on PBMCs, taken 15 days after the yellow fever booster vaccination. The chain couples TRBV7-9 to TRBJ2-3; D tentatively reads TRBD1 or TRBD2 (5 bases each). The CDR3 sequence is CASSRGYVEALPDTQYF. The CDR3 nucleotides are TGTGCCAGCAGTAGGGGATACGTGGAGGCGCTCCCAGATACGCAGTATTTT.